A selection of T cell receptor beta chains follows, all from one sample in a study of blood T cell repertoires in COVID-19. TCRdb's table, derived via immunoSEQ multiplex PCR, lists solely in-frame clones and lacks some. The table includes under 150,000 clones, about 85% detected once. Sequencing input: peripheral blood. Source of these receptors: a man between 40 and 49 years old with acute or convalescent COVID-19. CDR3s leave out the opening cysteine and the closing phenylalanine or tryptophan. Clone size is not always given. Where it is, it says once, few, many or a class for expanded clones.

clone_size v_call cdr3_aa
- TRBV10-2 ASRYSSNQPQH
- TRBV7-6 ASSLGWGLAKNIQY
- TRBV5-6 ASSLALGADTQY
- TRBV5-6 ASSDSGGPDEQY
- TRBV30 AWSGQGDGEQF
- TRBV30 AWSLGQPGAYEQY
- TRBV5-4 ASSYRAFGWNTEAF
once TRBV3-1/TRBV3-2 ASSQDFKQGQETQY
- TRBV9 ASSPRMVSEQF
- TRBV3-1/TRBV3-2 ASSGTELLTNTGELF
- TRBV29-1 SVDRAYTEAF
- TRBV20-1 SAPQGYEQF
- TRBV5-4 ASSSQQGRSDNEQF
- TRBV4-2 ASRPRLAGDSSTDTQY
- TRBV6-5 ASSYWSGGGTLH
few TRBV14 ASSLGSSYNSPLH
once TRBV4-3 ASSQAVAGGTYEQY
many TRBV7-9 ASSVKQGATNEKLF
few TRBV7-9 ASSAYGTAGEEQY
- TRBV12-3/TRBV12-4 ASRPDREVTQY
- TRBV6-1 ASSEAPSAGRGGRSTDTQY
- TRBV2 ASRELGELF
- TRBV7-2 ASKRGGLDEQF
once TRBV7-6 ASSLWGGQSSTDTQY
- TRBV24-1 ATSDPTDRDGDTQY
- TRBV7-9 ASSSGQGGDEKLF
- TRBV2 AGGRGQVSEQY
- TRBV11-2 ASSEDRGYGYT
- TRBV3-1/TRBV3-2 ASSLTAPNSPLH